This TCR beta chain came from a study of T cells in Graves' hyperthyroidism and ophthalmopathy. As concerns this clonotype: The antigen is undetermined.

Authors of the study amplified TCR beta CDR3 regions from RNA transcripts. TCR CDR3 regions were first amplified by RT-PCR with HTBI primers. One entry per CDR3 protein, called by TCRdb with MiXCR from the multiplex PCR reads. Here the sample spans roughly 500,000 distinct CDR3 sequences, 46% being singletons. Study results and caveats: Blood also held most thyroid clonotypes expanded beyond 0.001. Stable hyperthyroidism and ophthalmopathy were separated using 13 V-J signatures.

This TCR came from an adult woman with Graves' disease, either hyperthyroidism or ophthalmopathy (not recorded which). The sequenced sample was peripheral blood or thyroid tissue (not recorded which).

DNA of the CDR3: TGCGCCAGCAGCCCAGCGGGACAGGATGGGCAGCCCCAGCATTTT. As protein: CASSPAGQDGQPQHF. The chain is built from TRBV5-1 and TRBJ1-5; the match to TRBD1 covers 8 bases. CDR1 is SGHRS, CDR2 YFSETQ, per germline. CDR3 length equals 15 residues. V lost 4 bases and J lost 7; bases outside the gene matches: 10.